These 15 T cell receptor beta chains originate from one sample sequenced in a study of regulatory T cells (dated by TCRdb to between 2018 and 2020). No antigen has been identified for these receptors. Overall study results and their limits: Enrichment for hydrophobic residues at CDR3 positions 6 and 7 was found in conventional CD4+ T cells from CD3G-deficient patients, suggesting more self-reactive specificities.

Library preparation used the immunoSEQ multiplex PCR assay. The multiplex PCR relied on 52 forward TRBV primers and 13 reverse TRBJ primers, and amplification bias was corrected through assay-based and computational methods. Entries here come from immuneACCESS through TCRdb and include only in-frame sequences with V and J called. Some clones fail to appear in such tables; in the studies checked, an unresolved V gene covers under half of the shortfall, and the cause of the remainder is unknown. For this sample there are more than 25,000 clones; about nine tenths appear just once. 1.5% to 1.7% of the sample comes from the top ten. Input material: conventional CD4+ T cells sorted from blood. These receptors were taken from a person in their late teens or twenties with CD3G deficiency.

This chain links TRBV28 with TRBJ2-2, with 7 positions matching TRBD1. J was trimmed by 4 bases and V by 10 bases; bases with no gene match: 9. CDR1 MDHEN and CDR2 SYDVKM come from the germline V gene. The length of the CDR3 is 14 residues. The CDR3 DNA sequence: TGTGCCACCACGGGACAGAGAATCACCGGGGAGCTGTTTTTT. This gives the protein CATTGQRITGELFF.

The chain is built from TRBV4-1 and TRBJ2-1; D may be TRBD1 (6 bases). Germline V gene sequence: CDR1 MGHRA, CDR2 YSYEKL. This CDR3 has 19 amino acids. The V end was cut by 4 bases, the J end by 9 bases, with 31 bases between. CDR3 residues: CASSPGSLAGSALGGEQFF. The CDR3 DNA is TGCGCCAGCAGCCCCGGATCGTTGGCAGGGTCCGCCCTAGGGGGTGAGCAGTTCTTC.

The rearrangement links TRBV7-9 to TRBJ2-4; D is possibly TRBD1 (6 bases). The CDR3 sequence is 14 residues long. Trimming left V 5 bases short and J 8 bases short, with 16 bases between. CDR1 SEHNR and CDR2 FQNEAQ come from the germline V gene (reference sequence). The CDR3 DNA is TGTGCCAGCAGCCCGGGACATGCAGGGGACATTCAGTACTTC. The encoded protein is CASSPGHAGDIQYF.

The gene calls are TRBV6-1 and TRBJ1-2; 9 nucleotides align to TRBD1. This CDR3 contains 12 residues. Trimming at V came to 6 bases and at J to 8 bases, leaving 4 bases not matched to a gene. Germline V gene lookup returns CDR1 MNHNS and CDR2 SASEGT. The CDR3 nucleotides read TGTGCCAGCAGACAGGGGGCGGGAGGCTACACCTTC. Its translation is CASRQGAGGYTF.

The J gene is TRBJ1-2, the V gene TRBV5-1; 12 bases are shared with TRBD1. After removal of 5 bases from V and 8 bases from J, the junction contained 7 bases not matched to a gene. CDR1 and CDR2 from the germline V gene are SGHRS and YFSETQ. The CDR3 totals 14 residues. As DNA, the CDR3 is TGCGCCAGCAGGGCCGGGACAGGGGGCATGGGCTACACCTTC. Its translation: CASRAGTGGMGYTF.

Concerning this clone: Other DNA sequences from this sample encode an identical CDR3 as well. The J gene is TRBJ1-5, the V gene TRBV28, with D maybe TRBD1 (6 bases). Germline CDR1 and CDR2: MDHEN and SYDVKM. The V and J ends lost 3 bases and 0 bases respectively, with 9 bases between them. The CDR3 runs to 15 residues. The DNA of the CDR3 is TGTGCCAGCAGTTTTCGCAGGGGTAGCAATCAGCCCCAGCATTTT. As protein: CASSFRRGSNQPQHF.

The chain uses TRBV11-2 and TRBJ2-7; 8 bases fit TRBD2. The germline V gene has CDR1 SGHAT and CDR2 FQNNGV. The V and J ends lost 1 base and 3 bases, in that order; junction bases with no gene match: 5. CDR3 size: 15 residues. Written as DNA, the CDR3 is TGTGCCAGCAGCTTAGGTAGCGGGGAGAACTACGAGCAGTACTTC. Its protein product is CASSLGSGENYEQYF.

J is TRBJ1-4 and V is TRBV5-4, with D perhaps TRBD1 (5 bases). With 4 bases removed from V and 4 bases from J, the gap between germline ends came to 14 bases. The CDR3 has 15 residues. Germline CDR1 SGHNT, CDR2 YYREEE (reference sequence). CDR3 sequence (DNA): TGTGCCAGCAGCCGCGGGACGGTGAATAATGAAAAACTGTTTTTT. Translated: CASSRGTVNNEKLFF.

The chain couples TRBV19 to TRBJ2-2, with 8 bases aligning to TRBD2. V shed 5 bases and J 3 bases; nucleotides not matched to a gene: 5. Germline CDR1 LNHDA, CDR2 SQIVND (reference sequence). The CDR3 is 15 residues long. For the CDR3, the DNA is TGTGCCAGTAGTTCCAGCGGGAGTTACACCGGGGAGCTGTTTTTT. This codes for CASSSSGSYTGELFF.

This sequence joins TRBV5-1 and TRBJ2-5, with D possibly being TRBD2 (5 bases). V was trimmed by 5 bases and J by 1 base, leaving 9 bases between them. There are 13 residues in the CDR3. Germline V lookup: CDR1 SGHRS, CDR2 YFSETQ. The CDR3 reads CASRAGRQETQYF. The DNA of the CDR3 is TGCGCCAGCAGGGCGGGCCGCCAAGAGACCCAGTACTTC.

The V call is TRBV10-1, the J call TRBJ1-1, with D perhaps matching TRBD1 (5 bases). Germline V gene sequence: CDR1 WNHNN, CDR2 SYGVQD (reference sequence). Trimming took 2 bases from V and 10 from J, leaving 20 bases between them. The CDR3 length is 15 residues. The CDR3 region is CASSEDRERSGAAFF. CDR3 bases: TGCGCCAGCAGTGAGGATCGGGAAAGGTCTGGGGCAGCTTTCTTT.

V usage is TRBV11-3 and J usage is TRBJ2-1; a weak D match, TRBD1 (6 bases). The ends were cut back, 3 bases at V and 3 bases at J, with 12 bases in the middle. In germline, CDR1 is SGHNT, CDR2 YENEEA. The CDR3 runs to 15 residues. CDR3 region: CASSFSGDLYNEQFF. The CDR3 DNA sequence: TGTGCCAGCAGCTTTTCAGGGGACCTCTACAATGAGCAGTTCTTC. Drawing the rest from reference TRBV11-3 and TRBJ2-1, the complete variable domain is EAGVVQSPRYKIIEKKQPVAFWCNPISGHNTLYWYLQNLGQGPELLIRYENEEAVDDSQLPKDRFSAERLKGVDSTLKIQPAELGDSAVYLCASSFSGDLYNEQFFGPGTRLTVL.

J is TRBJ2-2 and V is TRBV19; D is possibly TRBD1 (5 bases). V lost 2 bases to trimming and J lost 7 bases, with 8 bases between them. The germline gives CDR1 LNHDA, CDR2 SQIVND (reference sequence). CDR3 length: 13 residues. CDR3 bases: TGTGCCAGTAGTATAAGGGGTAACGGGGAGCTGTTTTTT. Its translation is CASSIRGNGELFF.

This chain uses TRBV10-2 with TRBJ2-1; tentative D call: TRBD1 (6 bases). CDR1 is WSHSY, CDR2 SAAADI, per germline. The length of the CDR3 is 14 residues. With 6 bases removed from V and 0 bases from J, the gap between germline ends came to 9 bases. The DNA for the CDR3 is TGCGCCAGCAGGGACAGCAGCTCCTACAATGAGCAGTTCTTC. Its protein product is CASRDSSSYNEQFF.

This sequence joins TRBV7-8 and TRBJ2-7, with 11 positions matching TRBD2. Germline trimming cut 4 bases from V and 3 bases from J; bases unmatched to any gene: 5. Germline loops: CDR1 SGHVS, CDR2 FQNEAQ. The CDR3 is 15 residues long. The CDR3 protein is CASSSRLAGRYEQYF. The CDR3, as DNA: TGTGCCAGCAGCTCCAGACTAGCGGGGCGCTACGAGCAGTACTTC.